The 17 T cell receptor beta chains listed next were all sequenced from one sample in a study of identical twins. TCRdb ran MiXCR on the 5' RACE reads and lists one entry per CDR3 protein. The sample has hundreds of thousands of distinct CDR3 sequences, around 8.6% seen once. The same data also went into a second study, on yellow fever vaccine responses in identical twins.

Sequenced: PBMCs. These receptors were collected from a woman aged 18-29 years in good health.

This clonotype was detected a few times. This chain uses TRBV12-3 or TRBV12-4 with TRBJ2-7; D not resolved. The CDR3 runs to 12 residues. With 5 bases removed from V and 3 bases from J, the gap between germline ends came to 8 bases. As DNA, the CDR3 is TGTGCCAGCAGTCAAGAATACTACGAGCAGTACTTC. Translated, it gives CASSQEYYEQYF.

In this sample, this clonotype turned up a few times. Here the CDR3 omits its conserved ending phenylalanine or tryptophan, so a read error is the likely source. This chain uses TRBV12-3 or TRBV12-4 with TRBJ2-2; 8 nucleotides match TRBD1. J was trimmed by 3 bases and V by 1 base; bases with no gene match: 10. The CDR3 sequence is 18 residues long. The CDR3 spells CASSLVGQGARYTGELFS. CDR3 DNA: TGTGCCAGCAGTTTAGTGGGTCAGGGGGCGCGGTACACCGGGGAGCTGTTTTCT.

At least ten counts were recorded for this clonotype. The chain combines TRBV2 with TRBJ2-1; 9 bases line up with TRBD1. The J segment lost 7 bases and the V segment lost 6 bases, leaving 4 bases of the junction unmatched. The CDR3 covers 13 residues. Germline V CDR1 and CDR2: SNHLY, FYNNEI. This chain's CDR3 is CASSETGGNEQFF. As DNA, the CDR3 is TGTGCCAGCAGCGAGACAGGGGGGAATGAGCAGTTCTTC.

In its sample, this clonotype was seen a few times. V usage is TRBV9 and J usage is TRBJ1-2; the match to TRBD1 covers 9 bases. CDR3 length: 15 amino acids. Germline CDR1 reads SGDLS; CDR2 reads YYNGEE. The ends lost 4 bases at V and 4 bases at J; junction bases unmatched: 8. The DNA of the CDR3 is TGTGCCAGCAGCTCCACGGGACAGGGTGGCTATGGCTACACCTTC. It is translated as CASSSTGQGGYGYTF.

This clonotype was recorded at least ten times. The chain employs TRBV7-3 and TRBJ2-2, with D unresolved. Germline-derived CDR1 and CDR2 are SGHTA and FQGTGA. With 1 base removed from V and 6 bases from J, the gap between germline ends came to 3 bases. The CDR3 runs 12 residues. The CDR3 nucleotides read TGTGCCAGCAGCTTAAATCCCGGGGAGCTGTTTTTT. Amino acid sequence: CASSLNPGELFF. The variable domain in full, with the rest retrieved from reference TRBV7-3 and TRBJ2-2, is GAGVSQTPSNKVTEKGKYVELRCDPISGHTALYWYRQSLGQGPEFLIYFQGTGAADDSGLPNDRFFAVRPEGSVSTLKIQRTERGDSAVYLCASSLNPGELFFGEGSRLTVL.

This chain links TRBV7-9 with TRBJ2-3; D gene uncertain. Germline loops: CDR1 SEHNR, CDR2 FQNEAQ (reference sequence). V dropped 2 bases and J dropped 4 bases, with 13 bases sitting between them. The CDR3 loop spans 15 amino acids. CDR3 DNA sequence: TGTGCCAGCAGCTTATATAAGGGTGGTGCAGATACGCAGTATTTT. Protein sequence: CASSLYKGGADTQYF.

This clonotype was seen only a few times. The chain is built from TRBV4-2 and TRBJ2-7, with a tentative D call TRBD2 (6 bases). Trimming cost V 1 base and J 6 bases, with 13 bases left between them. The germline V gene encodes CDR1 LGHNA and CDR2 YNFKEQ. The CDR3 covers 14 residues. The CDR3 nucleotides are TGTGCCAGCAGCCAAGGGGGAGGACGCCGCGAGCAGTACTTC. Its protein product is CASSQGGGRREQYF.

The chain uses TRBV20-1 and TRBJ1-1, with D maybe TRBD1 (6 bases). CDR1 and CDR2 from the germline V gene are DFQATT and SNEGSKA (reference sequence). CDR3 length equals 14 residues. V was clipped by 2 bases and J by 4 bases, with 14 bases between them. The CDR3 spells CSARPFRGATEAFF. CDR3 nucleotides: TGCAGTGCTAGACCCTTCAGGGGCGCCACTGAAGCTTTCTTT.

This sequence joins TRBV7-9 and TRBJ2-1; 7 bases fit TRBD2. Germline V lookup: CDR1 SEHNR, CDR2 FQNEAQ (reference sequence). The V and J ends lost 4 bases and 7 bases, in that order; junction bases with no gene match: 7. The CDR3 length is 14 residues. This CDR3 reads CASSSGGFLNEQFF. The DNA for the CDR3 is TGTGCCAGCAGCTCGGGAGGATTTTTGAATGAGCAGTTCTTC.

The chain has TRBV14 and TRBJ2-2; 9 positions agree with TRBD1. The CDR3 sequence is 17 residues long. Germline CDR1 reads SGHDN; CDR2 reads FVKESK. V shed 3 bases, J shed 0 bases, and the junction held 5 bases outside the gene matches. The CDR3 region is CASSQRTGGANTGELFF. The CDR3 DNA reads as TGTGCCAGCAGCCAGAGAACAGGGGGCGCGAACACCGGGGAGCTGTTTTTT.

This clonotype appeared a few times. The rearrangement joins TRBV6-2 or TRBV6-3 to TRBJ2-2; D unresolved. The CDR3 extends over 17 amino acids. CDR1 and CDR2 (germline): MNHEY, SVGEGT. The V gene lost 6 bases and the J gene lost 0 bases, with 17 bases spanning the gap. The CDR3 DNA is TGTGCCAGCAGCAGCCCGACCCGATATCCGAACACCGGGGAGCTGTTTTTT. Translation gives CASSSPTRYPNTGELFF.

The chain carries TRBV3-1 and TRBJ2-1, with TRBD2 matching 8 bases. J gave up 2 bases and V 0 bases, and 6 bases lay outside the gene matches. CDR1 and CDR2 (germline): LGHDT, YNNKEL (reference sequence). The CDR3 loop spans 17 amino acids. CDR3 coding DNA: TGTGCCAGCAGCCAAGATGTTGGCGGGGGGACCTACAATGAGCAGTTCTTC. It translates to CASSQDVGGGTYNEQFF.

The rearrangement links TRBV6-1 to TRBJ2-1; a possible D gene is TRBD1 (5 bases). Germline CDR1 reads MNHNS; CDR2 reads SASEGT. V lost 2 bases to trimming and J lost 5 bases, with 19 bases between them. The CDR3 is 17 residues long. The CDR3: CASSELVGGLGDNEQFF. The CDR3 DNA sequence: TGTGCCAGCAGTGAACTCGTAGGTGGGCTAGGGGACAATGAGCAGTTCTTC.

In its sample, this clonotype was seen a few times. V usage is TRBV28 and J usage is TRBJ2-4; D is undetermined. Germline V gene sequence: CDR1 MDHEN, CDR2 SYDVKM. CDR3 length: 12 residues. The germline V and J ends were trimmed by 1 base and 9 bases, with 7 bases remaining between them. This CDR3 is CASSLSMGIQYF. CDR3 nucleotide sequence: TGTGCCAGCAGTTTATCAATGGGCATTCAGTACTTC. Drawing the rest from reference TRBV28 and TRBJ2-4, the complete variable domain is DVKVTQSSRYLVKRTGEKVFLECVQDMDHENMFWYRQDPGLGLRLIYFSYDVKMKEKGDIPEGYSVSREKKERFSLILESASTNQTSMYLCASSLSMGIQYFGAGTRLSVL.

This sequence joins TRBV7-8 and TRBJ2-1, with D perhaps matching TRBD1 (5 bases). The CDR3 has 15 amino acids. CDR1 is SGHVS and CDR2 is FQNEAQ in the germline V gene. The V and J ends lost 5 bases and 3 bases respectively, with 14 bases between them. The chain's CDR3 is CASSKMQGIYNEQFF. CDR3 sequence (DNA): TGTGCCAGCAGCAAAATGCAGGGAATCTACAATGAGCAGTTCTTC.

In this sample, this clonotype turned up many times. The rearrangement links TRBV12-3 or TRBV12-4 to TRBJ2-7; possible D gene TRBD1, 6 bases. The CDR3 length is 14 residues. Trimming removed 3 bases at V and 2 bases at J, with 11 bases between. CDR3 region: CASSLSGVAYEQYF. The CDR3, as DNA: TGTGCCAGCAGTTTGTCAGGGGTTGCCTACGAGCAGTACTTC.

This clonotype was detected ten times or more. The genes are TRBV20-1 and TRBJ2-7; 7 bases are shared with TRBD2. The germline CDR1 and CDR2 sequences are DFQATT and SNEGSKA (reference sequence). The V and J ends lost 3 bases and 0 bases, in that order; junction bases with no gene match: 11. The CDR3 loop spans 16 amino acids. CDR3 bases: TGCAGTGCTAGGGATCCAAGCGGGGATGCCTCCTACGAGCAGTACTTC. Amino acid sequence: CSARDPSGDASYEQYF.